This T cell receptor (beta chain) comes out of a study of blood T cells in healthy people across ages. Study results and caveats: With unsorted PBMCs, a conclusive comparison of naive versus antigen-experienced cells was not possible.

A second PCR of roughly 7 to 11 cycles used a sample-barcoded 5' primer and a J-beta primer mix. A single record per CDR3 protein comes from TCRdb applying MiXCR to the 5' RACE reads. The data show 600,000 to 900,000 distinct CDR3 sequences, with roughly 25% seen just once and around 3% held by the top ten. Unmatched junction bases numbered 10, after V lost 6 bases and J lost 5 bases. CDR1 is SEHNR, CDR2 FQNEAQ, per germline (reference sequence). This CDR3 is 14 amino acids long. This clonotype has only a few counts. Its antigen remains unidentified. These data also featured in a second study, about T cells of mothers and their children. As reported in that work: The sample comes from fewer than 10 healthy Caucasian donors: mothers and children. With the M1S primer of the second PCR, sample barcodes and 2-4 random nucleotides were added.

This TCR came from a boy aged 5-17 years in good health. The sequencing sample was made of blood. The chain couples TRBV7-9 to TRBJ2-7; 7 bases match TRBD1. CDR3 DNA: TGTGCCAGCAGTCCTACGGGACAGCCCAACGAGCAGTACTTC. This gives the protein CASSPTGQPNEQYF.